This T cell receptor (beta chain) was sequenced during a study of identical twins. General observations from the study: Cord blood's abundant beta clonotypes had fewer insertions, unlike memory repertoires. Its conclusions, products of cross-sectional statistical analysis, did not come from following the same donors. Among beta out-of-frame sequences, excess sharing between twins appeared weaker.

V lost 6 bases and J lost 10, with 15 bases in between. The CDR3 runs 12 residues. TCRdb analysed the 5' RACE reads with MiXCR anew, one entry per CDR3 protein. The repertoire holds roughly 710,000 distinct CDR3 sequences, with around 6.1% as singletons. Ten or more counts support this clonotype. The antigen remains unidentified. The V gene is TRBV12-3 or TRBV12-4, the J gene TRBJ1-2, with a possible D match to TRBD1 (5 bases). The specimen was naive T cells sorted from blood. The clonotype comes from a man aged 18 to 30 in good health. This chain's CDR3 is CASSKGLRYYTF. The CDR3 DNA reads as TGTGCCAGCAGCAAGGGGTTGAGGTACTACACCTTC.